This T cell receptor beta chain was sequenced during a study of CD8 T cells in ankylosing spondylitis. This clonotype has a count of ten or more. The target antigen is unknown. Regarding the study as a whole: Reactive arthritis synovial fluid and blood were previously reported to contain some motif variants. Those disease-linked clones were CD8+; they were also relatively rare in peripheral blood.

The CDR3 is 15 residues long. Trimming took off 1 base at V and 2 bases at J, with 12 bases between the two ends. Germline V CDR1 and CDR2: SGDLS, YYNGEE. TCRdb reanalysed the 5' RACE reads using MiXCR and keeps one entry per CDR3 protein. The repertoire has 39,000 or so distinct CDR3 sequences, under 13% of them found once; the top ten carry about a sixth. The V call is TRBV9, the J call TRBJ2-5; D is possibly TRBD1 (6 bases). Material: blood, either unsorted or a sorted T cell fraction (not recorded which). The TCR sequence derives from a male donor with ankylosing spondylitis or in good health (not recorded which). Here the CDR3 reads CASSVSATGQETQYF. As DNA, the CDR3 is TGTGCCAGCAGCGTATCTGCTACAGGGCAAGAGACCCAGTACTTC.